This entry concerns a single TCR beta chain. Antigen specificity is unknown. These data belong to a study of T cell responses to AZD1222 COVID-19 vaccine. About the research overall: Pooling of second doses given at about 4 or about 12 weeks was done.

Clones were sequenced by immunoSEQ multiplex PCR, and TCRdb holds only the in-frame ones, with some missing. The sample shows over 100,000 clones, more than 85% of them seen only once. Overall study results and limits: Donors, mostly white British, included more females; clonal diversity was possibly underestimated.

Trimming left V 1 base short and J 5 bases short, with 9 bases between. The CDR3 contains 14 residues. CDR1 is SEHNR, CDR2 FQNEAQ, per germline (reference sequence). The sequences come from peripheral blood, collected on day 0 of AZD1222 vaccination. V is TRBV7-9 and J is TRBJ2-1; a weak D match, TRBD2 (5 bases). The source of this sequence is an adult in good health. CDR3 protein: CASSLGSGNNEQFF. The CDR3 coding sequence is TGTGCCAGCAGCTTAGGGTCCGGGAACAATGAGCAGTTCTTC. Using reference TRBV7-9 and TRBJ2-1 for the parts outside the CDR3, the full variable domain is DTGVSQNPRHKITKRGQNVTFRCDPISEHNRLYWYRQTLGQGPEFLTYFQNEAQLEKSRLLSDRFSAERPKGSFSTLEIQRTEQGDSAMYLCASSLGSGNNEQFFGPGTRLTVL.